One sample yielded the 5 T cell receptor beta chains listed below, sequenced in a study of blood T cell repertoires in COVID-19 (dated by TCRdb to about 2020). The library came from the immunoSEQ multiplex PCR assay. As stored in TCRdb, this immuneACCESS dataset retains in-frame rearrangements with V and J assigned. A fraction of the clones does not appear; measured against another copy, unresolved V genes explain less than half of the discrepancy, and the remainder lacks a known reason. This sample is represented by 200,000 to 250,000 clones; around 90% of them were singletons. The ten most abundant clones make up 0.8% to 0.95% of the sample. Material for sequencing was peripheral blood. The receptor source for this set is a man aged 25 to 40 with COVID-19, enrolled during active disease.

The rearrangement uses TRBV7-9 and TRBJ1-1; D ambiguous. The CDR3 is 14 residues long. V lost 1 base and J 5 bases, leaving 11 bases between the germline ends. Germline lookup yields CDR1 SEHNR and CDR2 FQNEAQ (reference sequence). The CDR3 reads CASSLVTAGTEAFF. For the CDR3, the DNA is TGTGCCAGCAGCTTAGTTACGGCGGGGACTGAAGCTTTCTTT. The variable domain in full, completed from reference TRBV7-9 and TRBJ1-1, reads DTGVSQNPRHKITKRGQNVTFRCDPISEHNRLYWYRQTLGQGPEFLTYFQNEAQLEKSRLLSDRFSAERPKGSFSTLEIQRTEQGDSAMYLCASSLVTAGTEAFFGQGTRLTVV.

The chain joins TRBV4-1 to TRBJ1-2; the match to TRBD1 covers 7 bases. The CDR3 loop spans 15 amino acids. Germline CDR1 MGHRA, CDR2 YSYEKL. V shed 5 bases and J 4 bases; nucleotides not matched to a gene: 10. CDR3 sequence (DNA): TGCGCCAGCAGCTTGAACAGGGGTATGGTCTATGGCTACACCTTC. It yields the protein CASSLNRGMVYGYTF.

The chain employs TRBV4-1 and TRBJ2-6, with a tentative D call TRBD1 (5 bases). CDR1 is MGHRA, CDR2 YSYEKL, per germline. The CDR3 is 15 residues long. V lost 4 bases and J 0 bases, leaving 7 bases between the germline ends. The CDR3 DNA sequence: TGCGCCAGCAGCCTGACAGTCTCTGGGGCCAACGTCCTGACTTTC. It yields the protein CASSLTVSGANVLTF.

The V call is TRBV6-6, the J call TRBJ1-2; 7 nucleotides match TRBD1. CDR3 length equals 19 residues. V shed 5 bases, J shed 2 bases, and the junction held 20 bases outside the gene matches. Germline V gives CDR1 MNHNY, CDR2 SVGAGI (reference sequence). CDR3 sequence: CASSHPLLPDRIPNYGYTF. CDR3 sequence (DNA): TGTGCCAGCAGTCACCCCCTTTTACCGGACAGGATACCCAACTATGGCTACACCTTC.

This clone has a handful of counts. The V call is TRBV5-1, the J call TRBJ1-1, with D possibly TRBD1 on 6 matching bases. The CDR3 is 14 amino acids. Deletions cut 7 bases from V and 5 bases from J, with 18 bases between. Germline values: CDR1 SGHRS, CDR2 YFSETQ. CDR3 sequence (DNA): TGCGCCAGCTGCCGGGCACAGGGATGTACTGAAGCTTTCTTT. As protein: CASCRAQGCTEAFF.